A single sample is the source of the 14 T cell receptor beta chains below, sequenced in a study of OX40 agonist ivuxolimab in advanced cancers. Produced via immunoSEQ multiplex PCR; TCRdb's table is partial and in-frame only. The sample holds approximately 70,000 clones, 86% seen once. The material was CD4+ or CD8+ T cells sorted from blood, obtained in a trial of the OX40 agonist ivuxolimab. The origin of the receptors is an adult with an advanced solid tumor such as melanoma, head and neck, liver or kidney cancer.

The chain couples TRBV30 to TRBJ1-3; a possible D gene is TRBD1 (5 bases). There are 15 residues in the CDR3. The ends were cut back, 3 bases at V and 0 bases at J, with 12 bases in the middle. Germline V gene lookup returns CDR1 GTSNPN and CDR2 SVGIG (reference sequence). CDR3 sequence reads: CAWRGTQYSGNTIYF. CDR3 DNA: TGTGCCTGGAGAGGGACGCAGTACTCTGGAAACACCATATATTTT.

The chain is built from TRBV6-5 and TRBJ1-1; no clear D. Per the germline V gene, CDR1 is MNHEY and CDR2 is SVGAGI. This CDR3 is 14 amino acids long. V was shortened by 0 bases and J by 7 bases, with 12 bases between the two germline ends. CDR3 coding DNA: TGTGCCAGCAGTTACTCGACCGGGGTGAGTGAAGCTTTCTTT. As protein: CASSYSTGVSEAFF.

The V and J genes are TRBV19 and TRBJ1-1; 8 bases map to TRBD1. CDR3 length: 14 amino acids. Germline CDR1 LNHDA, CDR2 SQIVND (reference sequence). With V trimmed by 6 bases and J by 7 bases, 10 bases remained unmatched. The CDR3 sequence: CASRSSGQVLEAFF. In DNA form, the CDR3 reads TGTGCCAGTAGGTCATCGGGACAGGTTCTTGAAGCTTTCTTT.

J is TRBJ2-5 and V is TRBV5-1; the match to TRBD2 covers 14 bases. The CDR3 loop spans 15 amino acids. The V gene end was trimmed by 5 bases and the J gene end by 1 base; junction bases not matched to a gene: 1. Germline lookup yields CDR1 SGHRS and CDR2 YFSETQ. CDR3 sequence (DNA): TGCGCCAGCAGGACTAGCGGGGGGGCCCAAGAGACCCAGTACTTC. This gives the protein CASRTSGGAQETQYF. The variable domain in full, with the rest retrieved from reference TRBV5-1 and TRBJ2-5, is KAGVTQTPRYLIKTRGQQVTLSCSPISGHRSVSWYQQTPGQGLQFLFEYFSETQRNKGNFPGRFSGRQFSNSRSEMNVSTLELGDSALYLCASRTSGGAQETQYFGPGTRLLVL.

The chain couples TRBV5-1 to TRBJ1-2; perhaps TRBD1 as D (6 bases). This CDR3 has 12 residues. CDR1 is SGHRS and CDR2 is YFSETQ in the germline V gene. The V end lost 4 bases, the J end lost 7 bases, and 11 bases lay between the germline ends. Here the CDR3 DNA reads TGCGCCAGCAGCAGGGGGTCAGCTGGCTACACCTTC. Its protein product is CASSRGSAGYTF.

The V call is TRBV6-1, the J call TRBJ2-3, with D perhaps TRBD1 (8 bases). This CDR3 contains 15 residues. V was clipped by 6 bases and J by 5 bases, with 18 bases between them. CDR1 and CDR2 (germline): MNHNS, SASEGT. The CDR3 is CASSAQQGGGDTQYF. The CDR3 DNA reads TGTGCCAGCAGCGCACAACAGGGGGGGGGAGATACGCAGTATTTT.

This chain joins TRBV27 and TRBJ1-5, with D possibly TRBD1 on 5 matching bases. Trimming cost V 6 bases and J 9 bases, with 18 bases left between them. CDR1 and CDR2 (germline): MNHEY, SMNVEV (reference sequence). The CDR3 runs to 14 residues. Written as DNA, the CDR3 is TGTGCCAGCAGACCCGGGACGGATTTTTGGCCCCAGCATTTT. Protein: CASRPGTDFWPQHF.

The chain is built from TRBV7-9 and TRBJ1-5; D may be TRBD1 (6 bases). Looked up from germline, CDR1 is SEHNR and CDR2 is FQNEAQ (reference sequence). CDR3 length equals 15 residues. V lost 1 base, J lost 6 bases, and 13 bases lay in between. The CDR3 sequence: CASSLVSGEGQPQHF. Written as DNA, the CDR3 is TGTGCCAGCAGCTTAGTGTCAGGGGAGGGTCAGCCCCAGCATTTT. Complete variable domain (other parts from reference TRBV7-9 and TRBJ1-5): DTGVSQNPRHKITKRGQNVTFRCDPISEHNRLYWYRQTLGQGPEFLTYFQNEAQLEKSRLLSDRFSAERPKGSFSTLEIQRTEQGDSAMYLCASSLVSGEGQPQHFGDGTRLSIL.

This chain uses TRBV6-4 with TRBJ2-1; 8 nucleotides line up with TRBD2. The junction had 7 bases not matched to a gene; V was cut back by 6 bases and J by 6 bases. The CDR3 spans 14 residues. Germline values: CDR1 MRHNA, CDR2 SNTAGT. The CDR3 nucleotides read TGTGCCAGCAGCCAGACTAGCGTGGGCAATGAGCAGTTCTTC. It translates to CASSQTSVGNEQFF.

The J gene is TRBJ1-3, the V gene TRBV11-2, with D unresolved. Germline V gives CDR1 SGHAT, CDR2 FQNNGV. Trimming cost V 1 base and J 0 bases, with 13 bases left between them. CDR3 length: 17 amino acids. CDR3 sequence: CASSLGLLGYSGNTIYF. DNA for the CDR3: TGTGCCAGCAGCTTAGGGTTGTTGGGCTACTCTGGAAACACCATATATTTT. Supplemented by reference TRBV11-2 and TRBJ1-3, the full variable domain reads EAGVAQSPRYKIIEKRQSVAFWCNPISGHATLYWYQQILGQGPKLLIQFQNNGVVDDSQLPKDRFSAERLKGVDSTLKIQPAKLEDSAVYLCASSLGLLGYSGNTIYFGEGSWLTVV.

In DNA form, the CDR3 reads TGTGCCAGCAGCGTAGACCAGGGTGGGGGTTCACCCCTCCACTTT. It yields the protein CASSVDQGGGSPLHF. The chain uses TRBV9 and TRBJ1-6; D is perhaps TRBD1 (5 bases). In germline, CDR1 is SGDLS, CDR2 YYNGEE. The CDR3 is made up of 15 amino acids. The V end was cut by 0 bases, the J end by 9 bases, with 13 bases between. Combining the CDR3 with reference TRBV9 and TRBJ1-6 gives the whole variable domain DSGVTQTPKHLITATGQRVTLRCSPRSGDLSVYWYQQSLDQGLQFLIQYYNGEERAKGNILERFSAQQFPDLHSELNLSSLELGDSALYFCASSVDQGGGSPLHFGNGTRLTVT.

This rearrangement joins TRBV19 to TRBJ2-4; D call uncertain. This CDR3 spans 15 amino acids. Germline lookup yields CDR1 LNHDA and CDR2 SQIVND (reference sequence). V was clipped by 0 bases and J by 6 bases, with 12 bases between them. The CDR3 spells CASSIDKGPGNIQYF. The CDR3 bases are TGTGCCAGTAGTATAGATAAAGGACCGGGAAACATTCAGTACTTC.

This CDR3 reads CASSLKGLQTQYF. As DNA, the CDR3 is TGTGCCAGCAGTTTAAAGGGACTGCAGACCCAGTACTTC. The chain recombines TRBV27 with TRBJ2-5; maybe TRBD2 (6 bases). CDR3 length: 13 residues. The germline gives CDR1 MNHEY, CDR2 SMNVEV (reference sequence). V was clipped by 2 bases and J by 6 bases, with 10 bases between them.

The V gene is TRBV6-5, the J gene TRBJ1-1, with 10 bases lining up with TRBD1. CDR1 and CDR2 from the germline V gene are MNHEY and SVGAGI. This CDR3 is built from 15 residues. J lost 8 bases, V lost 5 bases, and 11 bases had no gene match. CDR3 DNA sequence: TGTGCCAGCAGTCGAAGACAGGGGGCGAGCTCGGAAGCTTTCTTT. Its protein is CASSRRQGASSEAFF.